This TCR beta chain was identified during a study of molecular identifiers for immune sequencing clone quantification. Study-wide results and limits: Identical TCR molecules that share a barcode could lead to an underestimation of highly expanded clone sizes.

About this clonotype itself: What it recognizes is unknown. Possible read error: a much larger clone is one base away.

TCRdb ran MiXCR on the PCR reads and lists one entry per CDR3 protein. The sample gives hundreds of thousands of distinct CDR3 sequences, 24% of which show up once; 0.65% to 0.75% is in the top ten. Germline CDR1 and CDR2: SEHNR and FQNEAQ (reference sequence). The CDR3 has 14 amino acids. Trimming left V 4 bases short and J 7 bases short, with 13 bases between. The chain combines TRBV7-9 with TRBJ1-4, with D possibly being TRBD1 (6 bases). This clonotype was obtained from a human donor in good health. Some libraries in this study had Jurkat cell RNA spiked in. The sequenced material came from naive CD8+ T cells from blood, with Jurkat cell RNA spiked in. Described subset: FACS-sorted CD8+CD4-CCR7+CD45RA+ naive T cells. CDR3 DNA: TGTGCCAGCAGCTCCCGGGACAAGAGTGAAAAACTGTTTTTT. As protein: CASSSRDKSEKLFF.